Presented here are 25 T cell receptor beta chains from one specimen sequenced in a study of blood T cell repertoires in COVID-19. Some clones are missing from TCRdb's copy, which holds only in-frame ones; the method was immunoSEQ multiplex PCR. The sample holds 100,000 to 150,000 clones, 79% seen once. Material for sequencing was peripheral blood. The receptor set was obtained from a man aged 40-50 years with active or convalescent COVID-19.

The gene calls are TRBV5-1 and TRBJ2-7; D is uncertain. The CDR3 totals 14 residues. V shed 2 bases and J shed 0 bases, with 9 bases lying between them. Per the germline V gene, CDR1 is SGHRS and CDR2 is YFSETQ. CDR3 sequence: CASSLDLSSYEQYF. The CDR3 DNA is TGCGCCAGCAGCTTAGACTTGAGCTCCTACGAGCAGTACTTC.

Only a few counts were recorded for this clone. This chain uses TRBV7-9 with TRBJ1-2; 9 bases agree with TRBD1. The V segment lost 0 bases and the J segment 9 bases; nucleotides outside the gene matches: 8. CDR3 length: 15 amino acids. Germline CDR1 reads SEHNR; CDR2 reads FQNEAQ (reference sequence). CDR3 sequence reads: CASSLAPGQGVSYTF. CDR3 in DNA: TGTGCCAGCAGCTTAGCTCCGGGACAGGGAGTGAGCTACACCTTC.

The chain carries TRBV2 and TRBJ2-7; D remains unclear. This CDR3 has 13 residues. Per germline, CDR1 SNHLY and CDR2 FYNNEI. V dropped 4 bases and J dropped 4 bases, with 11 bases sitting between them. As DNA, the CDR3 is TGTGCCAGCAGTGGAGTAACCCGGTACGAGCAGTACTTC. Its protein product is CASSGVTRYEQYF.

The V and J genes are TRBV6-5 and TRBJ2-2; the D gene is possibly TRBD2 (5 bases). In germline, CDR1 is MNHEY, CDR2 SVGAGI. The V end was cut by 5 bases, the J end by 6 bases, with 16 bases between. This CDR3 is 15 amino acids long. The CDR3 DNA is TGTGCCAGCAGTAACCCTAGCCCCCGACCCGGGGAGCTGTTTTTT. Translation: CASSNPSPRPGELFF.

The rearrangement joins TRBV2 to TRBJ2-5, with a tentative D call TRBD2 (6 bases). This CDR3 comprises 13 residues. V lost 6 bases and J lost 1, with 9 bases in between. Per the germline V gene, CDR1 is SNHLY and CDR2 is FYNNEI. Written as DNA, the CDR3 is TGTGCCAGCAGCTGGGGAGGCCAAGAGACCCAGTACTTC. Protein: CASSWGGQETQYF.

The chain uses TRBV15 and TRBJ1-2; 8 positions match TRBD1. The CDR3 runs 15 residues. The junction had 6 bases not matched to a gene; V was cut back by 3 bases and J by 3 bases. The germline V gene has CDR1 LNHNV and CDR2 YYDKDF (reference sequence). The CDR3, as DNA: TGTGCCACCAGCAGTAGACAGGGGATTGACTATGGCTACACCTTC. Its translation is CATSSRQGIDYGYTF.

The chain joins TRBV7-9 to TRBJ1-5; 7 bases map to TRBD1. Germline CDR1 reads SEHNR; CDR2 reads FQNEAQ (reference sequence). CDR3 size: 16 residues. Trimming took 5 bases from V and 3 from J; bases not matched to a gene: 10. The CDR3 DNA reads TGTGCCAGCAGCCAATGGACAGGCTCGGCCAATCAGCCCCAGCATTTT. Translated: CASSQWTGSANQPQHF.

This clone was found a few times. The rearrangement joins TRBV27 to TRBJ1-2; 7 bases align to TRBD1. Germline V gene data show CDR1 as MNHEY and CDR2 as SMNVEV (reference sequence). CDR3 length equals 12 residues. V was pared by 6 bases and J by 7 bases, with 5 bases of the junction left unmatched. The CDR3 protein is CASSRQGSGYTF. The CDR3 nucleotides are TGTGCCAGCAGCCGACAGGGTTCTGGCTACACCTTC.

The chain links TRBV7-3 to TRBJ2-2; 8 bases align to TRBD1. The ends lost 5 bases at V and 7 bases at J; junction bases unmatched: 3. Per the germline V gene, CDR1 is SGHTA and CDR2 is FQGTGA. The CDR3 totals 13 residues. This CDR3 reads CASSGQGYGELFF. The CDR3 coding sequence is TGTGCCAGCAGCGGACAGGGATACGGGGAGCTGTTTTTT.

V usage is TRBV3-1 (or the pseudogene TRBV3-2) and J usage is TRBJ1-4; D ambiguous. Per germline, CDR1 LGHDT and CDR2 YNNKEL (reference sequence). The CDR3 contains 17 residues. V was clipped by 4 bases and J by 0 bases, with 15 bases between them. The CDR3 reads CASSRGWVGATNEKLFF. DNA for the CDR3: TGTGCCAGCAGCCGAGGGTGGGTTGGAGCAACTAATGAAAAACTGTTTTTT.

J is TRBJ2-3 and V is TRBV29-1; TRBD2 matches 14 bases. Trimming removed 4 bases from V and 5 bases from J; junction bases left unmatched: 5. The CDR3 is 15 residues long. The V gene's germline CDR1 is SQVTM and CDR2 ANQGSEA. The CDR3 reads CSVGGLAGVVDTQYF. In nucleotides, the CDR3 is TGCAGCGTTGGGGGACTAGCGGGAGTGGTAGATACGCAGTATTTT.

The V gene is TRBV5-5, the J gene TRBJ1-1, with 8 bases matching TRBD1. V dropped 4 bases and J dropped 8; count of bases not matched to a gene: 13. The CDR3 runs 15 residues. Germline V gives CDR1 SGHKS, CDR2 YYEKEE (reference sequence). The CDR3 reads CASSVGGDRGHEAFF. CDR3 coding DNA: TGTGCCAGCAGCGTAGGGGGAGACAGGGGCCACGAAGCTTTCTTT. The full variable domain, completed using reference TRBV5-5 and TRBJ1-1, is DAGVTQSPTHLIKTRGQQVTLRCSPISGHKSVSWYQQVLGQGPQFIFQYYEKEERGRGNFPDRFSARQFPNYSSELNVNALLLGDSALYLCASSVGGDRGHEAFFGQGTRLTVV.

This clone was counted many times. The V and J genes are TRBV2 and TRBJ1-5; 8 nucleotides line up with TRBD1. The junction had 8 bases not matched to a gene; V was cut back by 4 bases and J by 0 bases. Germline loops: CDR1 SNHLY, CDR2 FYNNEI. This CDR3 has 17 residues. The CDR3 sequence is CASSGPGGLNSNQPQHF. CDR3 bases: TGTGCCAGCAGTGGTCCAGGGGGCTTGAATAGCAATCAGCCCCAGCATTTT.

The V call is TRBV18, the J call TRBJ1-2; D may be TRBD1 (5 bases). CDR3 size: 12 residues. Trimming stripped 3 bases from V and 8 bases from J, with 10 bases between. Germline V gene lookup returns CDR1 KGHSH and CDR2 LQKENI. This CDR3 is CASSPQGSGYTF. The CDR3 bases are TGTGCCAGCTCACCCCAGGGTTCGGGCTACACCTTC.

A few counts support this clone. DNA for the CDR3: TGCGCCAGCAGCCTCTCTTTGCGGGAAGGAAACACCATATATTTT. Translating gives CASSLSLREGNTIYF. The V gene is TRBV4-3, the J gene TRBJ1-3; no clear D. Germline CDR1 and CDR2: LGHNA and YSLEER. V dropped 4 bases and J dropped 4 bases, with 14 bases sitting between them. CDR3 length: 15 residues.

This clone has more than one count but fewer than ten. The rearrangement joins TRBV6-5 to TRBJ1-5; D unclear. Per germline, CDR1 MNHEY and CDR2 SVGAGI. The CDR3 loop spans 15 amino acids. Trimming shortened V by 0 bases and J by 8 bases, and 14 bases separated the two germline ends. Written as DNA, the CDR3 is TGTGCCAGCAGTTACTCGAACGAAGGTCGGGAGCCCCAGCATTTT. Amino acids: CASSYSNEGREPQHF.

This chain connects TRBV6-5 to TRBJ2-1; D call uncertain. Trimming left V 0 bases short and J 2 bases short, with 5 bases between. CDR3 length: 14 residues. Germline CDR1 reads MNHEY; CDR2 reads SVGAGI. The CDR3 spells CASSYSAAYNEQFF. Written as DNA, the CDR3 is TGTGCCAGCAGTTACTCGGCCGCCTACAATGAGCAGTTCTTC.

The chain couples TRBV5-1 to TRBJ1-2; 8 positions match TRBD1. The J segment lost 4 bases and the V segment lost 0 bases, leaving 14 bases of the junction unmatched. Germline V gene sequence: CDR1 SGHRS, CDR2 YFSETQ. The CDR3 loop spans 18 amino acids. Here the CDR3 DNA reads TGCGCCAGCAGCTTGGCGAAAGACTCACAGGGGGGCATCTATGGCTACACCTTC. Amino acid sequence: CASSLAKDSQGGIYGYTF.

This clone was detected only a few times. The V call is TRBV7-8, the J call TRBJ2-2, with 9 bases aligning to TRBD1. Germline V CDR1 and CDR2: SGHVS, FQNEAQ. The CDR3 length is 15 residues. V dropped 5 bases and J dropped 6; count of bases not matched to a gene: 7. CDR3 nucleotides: TGTGCCAGCAGCCGAGGACAGGGGAGATCCGGGGAGCTGTTTTTT. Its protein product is CASSRGQGRSGELFF.

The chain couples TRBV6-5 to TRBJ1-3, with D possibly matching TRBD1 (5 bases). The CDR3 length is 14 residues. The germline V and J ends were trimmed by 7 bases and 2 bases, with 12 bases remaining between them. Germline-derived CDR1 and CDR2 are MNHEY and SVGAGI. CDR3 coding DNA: TGTGCCAGCACCCGCGGAGGGGCTGGAAACACCATATATTTT. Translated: CASTRGGAGNTIYF.

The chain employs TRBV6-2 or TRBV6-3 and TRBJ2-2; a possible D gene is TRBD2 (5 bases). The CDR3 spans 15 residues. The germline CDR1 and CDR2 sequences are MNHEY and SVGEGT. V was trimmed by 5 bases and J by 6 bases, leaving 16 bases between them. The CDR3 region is CASSPVLRAAGELFF. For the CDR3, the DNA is TGTGCCAGCAGTCCCGTTTTGCGGGCCGCCGGGGAGCTGTTTTTT.

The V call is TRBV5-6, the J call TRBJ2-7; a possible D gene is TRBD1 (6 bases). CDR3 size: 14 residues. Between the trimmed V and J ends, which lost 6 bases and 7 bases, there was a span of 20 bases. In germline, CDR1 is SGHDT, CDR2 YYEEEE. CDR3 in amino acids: CASTLGGVNREQYF. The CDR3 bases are TGTGCCAGCACCCTAGGGGGAGTGAATCGAGAGCAGTACTTC.

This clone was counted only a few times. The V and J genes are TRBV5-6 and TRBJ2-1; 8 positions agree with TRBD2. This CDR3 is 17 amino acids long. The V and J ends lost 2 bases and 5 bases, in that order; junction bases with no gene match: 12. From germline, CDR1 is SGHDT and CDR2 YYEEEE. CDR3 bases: TGTGCCAGCAGCTTCAATTTAGGACTAGCACGCGACAATGAGCAGTTCTTC. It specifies CASSFNLGLARDNEQFF.

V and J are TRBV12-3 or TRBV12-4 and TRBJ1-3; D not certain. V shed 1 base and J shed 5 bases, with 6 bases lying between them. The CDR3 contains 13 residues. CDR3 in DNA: TGTGCCAGCAGTTTAGGGGCCAGAAACACCATATATTTT. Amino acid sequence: CASSLGARNTIYF.

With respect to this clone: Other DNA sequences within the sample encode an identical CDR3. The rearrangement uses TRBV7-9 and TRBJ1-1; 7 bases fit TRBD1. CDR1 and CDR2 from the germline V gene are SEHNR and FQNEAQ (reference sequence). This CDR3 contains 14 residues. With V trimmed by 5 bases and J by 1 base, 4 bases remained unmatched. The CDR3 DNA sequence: TGTGCCAGCAGCCTCGGGACAGCGAACACTGAAGCTTTCTTT. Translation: CASSLGTANTEAFF.